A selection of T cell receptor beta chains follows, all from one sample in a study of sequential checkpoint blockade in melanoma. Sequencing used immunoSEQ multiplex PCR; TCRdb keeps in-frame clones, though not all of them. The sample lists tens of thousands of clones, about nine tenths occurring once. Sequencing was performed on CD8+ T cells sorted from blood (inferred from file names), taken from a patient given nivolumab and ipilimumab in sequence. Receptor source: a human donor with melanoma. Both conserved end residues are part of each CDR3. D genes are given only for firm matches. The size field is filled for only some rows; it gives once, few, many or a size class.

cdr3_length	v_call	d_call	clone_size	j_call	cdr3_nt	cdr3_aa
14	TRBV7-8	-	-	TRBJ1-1	TGTGCCAGCAGCTTAGGGGGACAGAACACTGAAGCTTTCTTT	CASSLGGQNTEAFF
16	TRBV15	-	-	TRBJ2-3	TGTGCCACCAGCAGGGGTAAGGGTAGCGGAGCAGATACGCAGTATTTT	CATSRGKGSGADTQYF
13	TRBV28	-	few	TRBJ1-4	TGTGCCTGCGGGGGACAAAATAATGAAAAACTGTTTTTT	CACGGQNNEKLFF
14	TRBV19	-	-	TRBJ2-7	TGTGCCAGTAGCCCATCTAGCGCCCACTACGAGCAGTACTTC	CASSPSSAHYEQYF
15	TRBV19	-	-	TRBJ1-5	TGTGCCAGTAGTCCTACAGGGATCTGGGGACAGCCCCAGCATTTT	CASSPTGIWGQPQHF
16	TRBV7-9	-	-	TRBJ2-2	TGTGCCAGCAGCCCCGCTGGAGAGAGGAACACCGGGGAGCTGTTTTTT	CASSPAGERNTGELFF
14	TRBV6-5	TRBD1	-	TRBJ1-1	TGTGCCAGCAGCCGGGACAGGGAGAGGACTGAAGCTTTCTTT	CASSRDRERTEAFF
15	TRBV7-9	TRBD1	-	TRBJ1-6	TGTGCCAGCAGCGCGACAGGGGGCCAAAATTCACCCCTCCACTTT	CASSATGGQNSPLHF
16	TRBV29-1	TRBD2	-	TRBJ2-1	TGCAGCGCTCAGGGGACTAGCGGGAGAGTCGACAATGAGCAGTTCTTC	CSAQGTSGRVDNEQFF
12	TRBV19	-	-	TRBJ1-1	TGTGCCAGTAGCGTTCGGACAGTTGAAGCTTTCTTT	CASSVRTVEAFF
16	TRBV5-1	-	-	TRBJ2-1	TGCGCCAGCAGCTGGGGGCTAGCGGAGTCCTACAATGAGCAGTTCTTC	CASSWGLAESYNEQFF
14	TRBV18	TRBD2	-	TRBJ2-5	TGTGCCAGCTCCCCCGGGGGAGGGGCGGGGGAGCAGTACTTC	CASSPGGGAGEQYF
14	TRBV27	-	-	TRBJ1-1	TGTGCCAGCAGTTTATCGAGTTCAGGGGCTGAAGCTTTCTTT	CASSLSSSGAEAFF
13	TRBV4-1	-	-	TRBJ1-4	TGCGCCAGCAGCCAAGGATCGGGGGGGAAACTGTTTTTT	CASSQGSGGKLFF
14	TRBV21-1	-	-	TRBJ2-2	TGTGCCAGCAGCAAAGATGAGGACACCGGGGAGCTGTTTTTT	CASSKDEDTGELFF
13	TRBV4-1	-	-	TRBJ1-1	TGCGCCAGCAGCCATCCAGGGAACACTGAAGCTTTCTTT	CASSHPGNTEAFF
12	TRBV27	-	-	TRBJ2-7	TGTGCCAGCAGACAGGGGAGGTACGAGCAGTACTTC	CASRQGRYEQYF
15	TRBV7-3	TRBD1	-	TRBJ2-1	TGTGCCAGCAGCTCTCGACAGGGGGTTTACAATGAGCAGTTCTTC	CASSSRQGVYNEQFF
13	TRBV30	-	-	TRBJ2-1	TGTGCCTGGAGTGTACAGCAGTACAATGAGCAGTTCTTC	CAWSVQQYNEQFF
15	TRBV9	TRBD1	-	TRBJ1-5	TGTGCCAGCAGCGTAGAGGGGGCAAGCAATCAGCCCCAGCATTTT	CASSVEGASNQPQHF
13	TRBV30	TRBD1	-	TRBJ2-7	TGTGCCTACCGGGACAGACAGTCCTACGAGCAGTACTTC	CAYRDRQSYEQYF
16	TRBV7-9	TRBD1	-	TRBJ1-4	TGTGCCAGCAGCTTAGATCCGGGACAGGGAAATGAAAAACTGTTTTTT	CASSLDPGQGNEKLFF
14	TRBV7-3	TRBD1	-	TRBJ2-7	TGTGCCAGCAGCCCTGACAGGGGGCTGGACGAGCAGTACTTC	CASSPDRGLDEQYF
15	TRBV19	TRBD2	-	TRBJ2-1	TGTGCCAGTAGTATTTTAGCGGGAGGCAGCAATGAGCAGTTCTTC	CASSILAGGSNEQFF
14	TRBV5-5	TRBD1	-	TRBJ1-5	TGTGCCAGCAGCTTCGGGACAGCTAATCAGCCCCAGCATTTT	CASSFGTANQPQHF
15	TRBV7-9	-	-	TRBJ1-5	TGTGCCAGCAGCCAATGGACAGAGAGCAATCAGCCCCAGCATTTT	CASSQWTESNQPQHF
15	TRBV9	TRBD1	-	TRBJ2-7	TGTGCCAGCAGCTCCCGACAGGGTCATTTTTACGAGCAGTACTTC	CASSSRQGHFYEQYF
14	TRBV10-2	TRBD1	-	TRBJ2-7	TGCGCCAGTAGACTACCGGGACAGAGCTACGAGCAGTACTTC	CASRLPGQSYEQYF
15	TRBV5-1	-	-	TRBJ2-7	TGCGCCAGCAGCTTGGGGACAGAGGTCTCCTACGAGCAGTACTTC	CASSLGTEVSYEQYF
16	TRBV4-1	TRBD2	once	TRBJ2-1	TGCGCCAGCAGCCAAGAGGCTAGCGGGACCCGAAATGAGCAGTTCTTC	CASSQEASGTRNEQFF
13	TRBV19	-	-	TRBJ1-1	TGTGCCAGTAGTATCCAGGTTAACACTGAAGCTTTCTTT	CASSIQVNTEAFF
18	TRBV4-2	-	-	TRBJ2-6	TGTGCCAGCAGCCAAGCCCCGGACAGTCACTCTGGGGCCAACGTCCTGACTTTC	CASSQAPDSHSGANVLTF
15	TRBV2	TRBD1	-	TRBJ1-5	TGTGCCAGCAGTCTCACAGGGGGTTCCAATCAGCCCCAGCATTTT	CASSLTGGSNQPQHF
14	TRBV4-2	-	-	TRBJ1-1	TGTGCCAGCAGCCAAGGTCCAGGGAACACTGAAGCTTTCTTT	CASSQGPGNTEAFF
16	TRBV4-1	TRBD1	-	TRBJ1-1	TGCGCCAGCAGCCAACCCGCCAGGGGGCTGAACACTGAAGCTTTCTTT	CASSQPARGLNTEAFF
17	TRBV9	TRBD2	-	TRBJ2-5	TGTGCCAGCAGCGCGAGACCGCTAGCGGAGACGGAGGAGACCCAGTACTTC	CASSARPLAETEETQYF
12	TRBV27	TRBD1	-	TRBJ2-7	TGTGCCAGCAGTAAAACAGGGGGGGAGCAGTACTTC	CASSKTGGEQYF
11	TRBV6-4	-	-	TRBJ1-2	TGTGCCAGCATGGGGGGAGGTGGCTACACCTTC	CASMGGGGYTF
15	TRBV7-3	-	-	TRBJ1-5	TGTGCCAGCAGCTTAAGCGGGGCCCCTAATCAGCCCCAGCATTTT	CASSLSGAPNQPQHF
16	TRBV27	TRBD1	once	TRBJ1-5	TGTGCCAGCAGTTTATCAACGGGACAGGGTTCTCAGCCCCAGCATTTT	CASSLSTGQGSQPQHF
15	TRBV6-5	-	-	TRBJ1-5	TGTGCCAGCAGCATAGGCGGTTATAGCAATCAGCCCCAGCATTTT	CASSIGGYSNQPQHF
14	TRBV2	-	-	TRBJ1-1	TGTGCCAGCAGTCCGGGATACAGGAACACTGAAGCTTTCTTT	CASSPGYRNTEAFF
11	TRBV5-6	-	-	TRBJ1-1	TGTGCCAGCAGCTTGGGTATTGAAGCTTTCTTT	CASSLGIEAFF
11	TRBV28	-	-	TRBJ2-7	TGTGCCAGCAGTCCCGCGTGGGAGCAGTACTTC	CASSPAWEQYF
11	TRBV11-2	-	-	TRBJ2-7	TGTGCCAGCAGCTTTAGTTCGGAGCAGTACTTC	CASSFSSEQYF
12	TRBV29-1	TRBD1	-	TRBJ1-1	TGCAGCGTTGGACAGGGGGCTTCGGAAGCTTTCTTT	CSVGQGASEAFF
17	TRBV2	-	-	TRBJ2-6	TGTGCCAGCAGTGATGGGCCTGACCACTCTGGGGCCAACGTCCTGACTTTC	CASSDGPDHSGANVLTF
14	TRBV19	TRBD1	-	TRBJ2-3	TGTGCCAGTACCGAGATAGGGACAGGAGATACGCAGTATTTT	CASTEIGTGDTQYF
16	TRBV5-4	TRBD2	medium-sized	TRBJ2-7	TGTGCCAGCACCTTCACCCTCGGGACTAGCGGCTACGAGCAGTACTTC	CASTFTLGTSGYEQYF
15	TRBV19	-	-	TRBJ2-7	TGTGCCAGTAGTATTCCGGGGGACAGAGCCTACGAGCAGTACTTC	CASSIPGDRAYEQYF